This T cell receptor beta chain was observed in a study of blood T cell repertoires in COVID-19. For the study at large: Samples taken during acute and convalescent COVID-19 were collected in the United States, Italy and Spain.

This CDR3 is built from 13 residues. V lost 6 bases and J lost 4, with 10 bases in between. Researchers sorted participants into cohorts using their self-reported clinical history. Donors of Cohort 3 who recovered were those that had two negative PCRs, clearance, or symptom resolution. Profiled with immunoSEQ multiplex PCR; TCRdb holds only in-frame clones, not every one. The sample lists 180,000 or so clones, around four fifths occurring once. This receptor was taken from a woman in her sixties who had recovered from COVID-19. Input material: PBMCs or T cells enriched from blood (not recorded which). V gene TRBV12-3 or TRBV12-4 combines with J gene TRBJ1-5; D call uncertain. The CDR3 nucleotides read TGTGCCAGCAGGGCGGCCCTAAATCAGCCCCAGCATTTT. Translating gives CASRAALNQPQHF.